These T cell receptor beta chains were read from a single sample in a study of spatial heterogeneity in lung cancer. One entry per CDR3 protein, called by TCRdb with MiXCR from the 5' RACE reads. The sample contains 60,000 or so distinct CDR3 sequences, roughly 6.4% of which appear only once. The sample in question was PBMCs, obtained at surgery. The receptors were gathered from a female donor with early-stage non-small cell lung cancer. The conserved cysteine and the conserved F or W are not part of the CDR3 here. The order of the fields is clone size, V gene, CDR3 protein. Expanded clones are given a class, and other clones once, few, many or no size at all.

abundance: many; v_gene: TRBV28; CDR3aa: AIQDSPTYGYT
abundance: many; v_gene: TRBV7-9; CDR3aa: ASSLAGVWDEQF
abundance: few; v_gene: TRBV28; CDR3aa: ASSFDRGGYEQY
abundance: many; v_gene: TRBV27; CDR3aa: ASSLGWAGKGQQY
abundance: few; v_gene: TRBV20-1; CDR3aa: SAMIDRANEKLF
abundance: .; v_gene: TRBV27; CDR3aa: ASSPGGGRIFYEQY
abundance: .; v_gene: TRBV6-4; CDR3aa: ASSDGKGYEQY
abundance: many; v_gene: TRBV7-2; CDR3aa: ASSLTGGAPYNEQF
abundance: many; v_gene: TRBV13; CDR3aa: ASSLARTETQY
abundance: .; v_gene: TRBV28; CDR3aa: ASSIFPTMNTEAF
abundance: many; v_gene: TRBV10-3; CDR3aa: AISESAEHTEAF
abundance: .; v_gene: TRBV5-1; CDR3aa: ASGPGTRNTGELF
abundance: many; v_gene: TRBV18; CDR3aa: ASSDGRSWIQY
abundance: many; v_gene: TRBV12-3/TRBV12-4; CDR3aa: ASSPEASEKLF
abundance: many; v_gene: TRBV5-1; CDR3aa: ASSVEEWKRDEQF
abundance: many; v_gene: TRBV28; CDR3aa: ASSPIFFGHEQF